Listed here are 14 T cell receptor beta chains from one sample, sequenced in a study of T cells in Graves' hyperthyroidism and ophthalmopathy. RNA transcripts were the template for amplifying TCR beta CDR3 regions. A set of HTBI primers served as the primers for a first-round RT-PCR of the TCR CDR3. TCRdb processed the multiplex PCR reads anew with MiXCR; each CDR3 protein has one entry. The repertoire holds about 160,000 distinct CDR3 sequences, with 8% to 9.5% as singletons. Sequencing used blood. Source of these receptors: a woman aged 18-30 years with Graves' hyperthyroidism that later progressed to Graves' ophthalmopathy.

The gene calls are TRBV20-1 and TRBJ2-1, with D possibly matching TRBD1 (6 bases). The length of the CDR3 is 17 residues. V lost 5 bases and J 10 bases, leaving 30 bases between the germline ends. Germline loops: CDR1 DFQATT, CDR2 SNEGSKA (reference sequence). For the CDR3, the DNA is TGCAGTGCTCCCCTCGAGAGAGGGACACCCCCAATGTTCGAGCAGTTCTTC. Translation: CSAPLERGTPPMFEQFF.

The gene calls are TRBV5-4 and TRBJ1-1, with 10 bases fitting TRBD1. Germline V gene lookup returns CDR1 SGHNT and CDR2 YYREEE (reference sequence). The CDR3 runs to 16 residues. The V segment lost 4 bases and the J segment 6 bases; nucleotides outside the gene matches: 12. The CDR3 reads CASSTRQGALIPEAFF. CDR3 nucleotide sequence: TGTGCCAGCAGCACGCGACAGGGGGCGCTGATTCCTGAAGCTTTCTTT.

The table lists this clonotype with many counts. The J gene is TRBJ1-1, the V gene TRBV19; a possible D gene is TRBD1 (5 bases). V was pared by 5 bases and J by 4 bases, with 17 bases between. CDR1 and CDR2 from the germline V gene are LNHDA and SQIVND (reference sequence). The length of the CDR3 is 15 residues. The CDR3 DNA reads as TGTGCCAGTAGTTACCGAGCCGGGGGGGGCACTGAAGCTTTCTTT. This codes for CASSYRAGGGTEAFF.

In this sample, this clonotype turned up a few times. This could be a read error, since a much larger clone is one nucleotide away. Written as DNA, the CDR3 is TGTGCCAGCAGTTATCGGACAGGGAACACTGAAGCTTCCTTT. It is translated as CASSYRTGNTEASF. The chain couples TRBV6-5 to TRBJ1-1; 8 bases are a match to TRBD1. This CDR3 contains 14 residues. Germline V gives CDR1 MNHEY, CDR2 SVGAGI.

J is TRBJ2-1 and V is TRBV9; unclear D gene. CDR1 is SGDLS and CDR2 is YYNGEE in the germline V gene. Deletions cut 0 bases from V and 2 bases from J, with 9 bases between. This CDR3 is built from 15 residues. The CDR3 region is CASSVGSGPYNEQFF. The CDR3 DNA sequence: TGTGCCAGCAGCGTAGGGTCGGGTCCCTACAATGAGCAGTTCTTC.

For the CDR3, the DNA is TGCGCCAGCAGCTCGACAGGGTTTCGGACTGAAGCTTTCTTT. Encoded protein: CASSSTGFRTEAFF. V and J are TRBV5-1 and TRBJ1-1; 7 bases fit TRBD1. Germline V gene data show CDR1 as SGHRS and CDR2 as YFSETQ. The ends lost 3 bases at V and 5 bases at J; junction bases unmatched: 7. The CDR3 totals 14 residues.

This clonotype was found many times. The CDR3 DNA is TGCAGTGCTAGATGGGCAGTCTATGGCTACACCTTC. This encodes CSARWAVYGYTF. The chain links TRBV20-1 to TRBJ1-2; D gene ambiguous. The germline V gene has CDR1 DFQATT and CDR2 SNEGSKA (reference sequence). V lost 2 bases, J lost 4 bases, and 8 bases lay in between. The CDR3 has 12 residues.

There are many counts of this clonotype. The chain has TRBV12-3 or TRBV12-4 and TRBJ1-1; D unclear. V was cut by 6 bases and J by 4 bases, with 15 bases left in between. The CDR3 contains 14 residues. The CDR3: CASSPEGMGTEAFF. DNA for the CDR3: TGTGCCAGCAGCCCCGAAGGGATGGGCACTGAAGCTTTCTTT.

This clonotype was recorded many times. The rearrangement uses TRBV15 and TRBJ1-1; a possible D gene is TRBD1 (5 bases). Germline CDR1 LNHNV, CDR2 YYDKDF (reference sequence). The CDR3 is 16 amino acids. Deletions cut 0 bases from V and 2 bases from J, with 13 bases between. CDR3 sequence reads: CATSRDYDSTNTEAFF. CDR3 nucleotides: TGTGCCACCAGCAGAGATTACGACAGCACTAACACTGAAGCTTTCTTT.

V gene TRBV29-1 combines with J gene TRBJ2-5; D remains unclear. The germline V gene encodes CDR1 SQVTM and CDR2 ANQGSEA. Trimming removed 2 bases at V and 2 bases at J, with 18 bases between. The CDR3 extends over 16 amino acids. CDR3 protein: CSVEQYMSWAQETQYF. As DNA, the CDR3 is TGCAGCGTTGAACAATACATGAGTTGGGCGCAAGAGACCCAGTACTTC.

The chain recombines TRBV19 with TRBJ2-5; 15 positions match TRBD2. Trimming at V came to 4 bases and at J to 5 bases, leaving 2 bases not matched to a gene. This CDR3 has 15 residues. Germline CDR1 reads LNHDA; CDR2 reads SQIVND (reference sequence). CDR3 residues: CASSTGLAGGETQYF. As DNA, the CDR3 is TGTGCCAGTAGTACCGGACTAGCGGGAGGGGAGACCCAGTACTTC.

This clonotype was seen repeatedly, ten times or more. V gene TRBV3-1 combines with J gene TRBJ1-6; D is undetermined. Trimming took off 2 bases at V and 9 bases at J, with 11 bases between the two ends. CDR1 is LGHDT and CDR2 is YNNKEL in the germline V gene (reference sequence). The CDR3 covers 14 residues. CDR3 region: CASSQHATPSPLHF. The CDR3, as DNA: TGTGCCAGCAGCCAACATGCCACCCCTTCACCCCTCCACTTT.

This clonotype has at least ten counts. The chain joins TRBV9 to TRBJ2-3, with 10 positions matching TRBD1. V lost 3 bases and J lost 4; bases outside the gene matches: 11. The CDR3 has 17 residues. Germline V gene data show CDR1 as SGDLS and CDR2 as YYNGEE. This CDR3 reads CASSADSGTGDPDTQYF. The CDR3 nucleotides read TGTGCCAGCAGCGCAGACTCCGGGACAGGGGATCCAGATACGCAGTATTTT. Using reference TRBV9 and TRBJ2-3 for the parts outside the CDR3, the full variable domain is DSGVTQTPKHLITATGQRVTLRCSPRSGDLSVYWYQQSLDQGLQFLIQYYNGEERAKGNILERFSAQQFPDLHSELNLSSLELGDSALYFCASSADSGTGDPDTQYFGPGTRLTVL.

This clonotype was counted a few times. V is TRBV10-3 and J is TRBJ1-2, with 8 bases fitting TRBD1. The trim removed 10 bases at V and 4 bases at J, leaving 5 bases unmatched. CDR1 is ENHRY and CDR2 is SYGVKD in the germline V gene. This CDR3 contains 12 residues. The DNA of the CDR3 is TGTGCCACGAAAACAGGGGGCTATGGCTACACCTTC. Protein: CATKTGGYGYTF.